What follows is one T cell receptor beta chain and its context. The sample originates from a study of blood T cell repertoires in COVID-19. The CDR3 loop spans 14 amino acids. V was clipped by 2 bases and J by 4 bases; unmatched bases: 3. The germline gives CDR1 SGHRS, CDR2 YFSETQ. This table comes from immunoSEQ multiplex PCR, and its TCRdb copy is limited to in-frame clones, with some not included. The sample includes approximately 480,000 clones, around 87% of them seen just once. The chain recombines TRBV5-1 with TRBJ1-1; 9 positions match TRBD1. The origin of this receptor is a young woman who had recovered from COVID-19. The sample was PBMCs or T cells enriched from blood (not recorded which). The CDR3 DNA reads TGCGCCAGCAGCTTACCGGGACAGGGCACTGAAGCTTTCTTT. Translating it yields CASSLPGQGTEAFF.